The clone carrying this T cell receptor (beta chain) has at least ten counts. The read terminates 3 residues before the CDR3 end, so the remaining end is supplied by the germline J gene. Other DNA sequences within the sample encode an identical CDR3. The V gene lost 3 bases and the J gene lost 1 base, with 6 bases spanning the gap. This CDR3 region has 13 residues. Looked up from germline, CDR1 is KGHSH and CDR2 is LQKENI. The data were obtained in a study of T cell clonality in common variable immunodeficiency. Method: immunoSEQ multiplex PCR; TCRdb's copy keeps in-frame clones and lacks some. This sample has tens of thousands of clones, each found more than once.

Sequenced: peripheral blood mononuclear cells. The J gene is TRBJ1-1, the V gene TRBV18; a weak D match, TRBD1 (6 bases). The TCR originated in a person between 18 and 75 years old in good health. The covered CDR3 bases are TGTGCCAGCTCACCGACAGGGAACACTGAA. Residues: CASSPTGNTE. The CDR3 in its entirety is CASSPTGNTEAFF. The full variable domain, its missing parts supplied by reference TRBV18 and TRBJ1-1, is NAGVMQNPRHLVRRRGQEARLRCSPMKGHSHVYWYRQLPEEGLKFMVYLQKENIIDESGMPKERFSAEFPKEGPSILRIQQVVRGDSAAYFCASSPTGNTEAFFGQGTRLTVV.